This TCR beta chain was identified during a study of T-cell memory formation after mild COVID-19. Germline CDR1 GTSNPN, CDR2 SVGIG (reference sequence). The CDR3 totals 12 residues. V was cut by 2 bases and J by 13 bases, with 14 bases left in between. TCRdb used MiXCR to reprocess the 5' RACE reads, holding one entry per CDR3 protein. The table lists 150,000 or so distinct CDR3 sequences, more than 14% of them singletons, with 13% to 15% in the top ten. Sequences were obtained from PBMCs or a T cell subset sorted from them (not recorded which). The clonotype was recovered from an adult woman who had mild COVID-19 (a few samples of this study predate the infection). Cell type and time point are not known. The J gene is TRBJ1-4, the V gene TRBV30; no clear D gene. The CDR3 reads CAWSPSTEGLFF. Written as DNA, the CDR3 is TGTGCCTGGAGTCCTTCGACTGAGGGACTGTTTTTT.